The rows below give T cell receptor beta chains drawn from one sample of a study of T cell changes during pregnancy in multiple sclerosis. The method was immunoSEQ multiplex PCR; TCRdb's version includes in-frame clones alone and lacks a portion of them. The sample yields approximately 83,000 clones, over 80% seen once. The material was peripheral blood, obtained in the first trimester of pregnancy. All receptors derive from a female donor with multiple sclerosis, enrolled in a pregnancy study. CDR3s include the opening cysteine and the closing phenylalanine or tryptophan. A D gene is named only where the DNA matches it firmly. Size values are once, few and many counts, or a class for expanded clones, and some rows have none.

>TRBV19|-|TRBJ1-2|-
TGTGCCAGTAGCCGGACAATCTATGGCTACACCTTC
CASSRTIYGYTF
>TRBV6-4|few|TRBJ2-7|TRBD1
TGTGCCAGCAGTGACTCCGGGACAGGGGGCTACGAGCAGTACTTC
CASSDSGTGGYEQYF
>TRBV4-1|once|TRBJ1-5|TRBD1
TGCGCCAGCAGCAAAGGGACAGGAGATCAGCCCCAGCATTTT
CASSKGTGDQPQHF
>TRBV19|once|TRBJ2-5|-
TGTGCCAGTAGTGAGACAAACCAAGAGACCCAGTACTTC
CASSETNQETQYF
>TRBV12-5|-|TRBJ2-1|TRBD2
TGTGCTAGTGGTTACCAGTCTAGCGGGGGGAAATACAATGAGCAGTTCTTC
CASGYQSSGGKYNEQFF
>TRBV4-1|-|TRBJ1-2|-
TGCGCCAGCAGTCTCACCCGAGGGCGCACCCTTCATTATGGCTACACCTTC
CASSLTRGRTLHYGYTF
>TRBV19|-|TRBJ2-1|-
TGTGCCAGTAGGTTAGTTAATGAGCAGTTCTTC
CASRLVNEQFF
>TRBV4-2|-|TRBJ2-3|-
TGTGCCAGCAGCCAAGGACTAGAGTCCGATACGCAGTATTTT
CASSQGLESDTQYF
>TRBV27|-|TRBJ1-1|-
TGTGCCAGCAGTTCGTATCAGGGGAACACTGAAGCTTTCTTT
CASSSYQGNTEAFF
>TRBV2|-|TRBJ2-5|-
TGTGCCAGCAGGGGGACAAGATCAGAGACCCAGTACTTC
CASRGTRSETQYF
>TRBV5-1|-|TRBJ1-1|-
TGCGCCAGCAGCCTCAGGCTACTTTCAGACCGATCCACCGGTATGAACACTGAAGCTTTCTTT
CASSLRLLSDRSTGMNTEAFF
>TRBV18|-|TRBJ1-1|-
TGTGCCAGCTCACCTGCGCTCTGGGGAGCATGGACTGAAGCTTTCTTT
CASSPALWGAWTEAFF
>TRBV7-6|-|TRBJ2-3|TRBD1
TGTGCCAGCAGCTTGGGAACCGGGACAGGGAGGACAGATACGCAGTATTTT
CASSLGTGTGRTDTQYF
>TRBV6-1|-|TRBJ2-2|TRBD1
TGTGCCAGCAGCGATTTGACAGGGGGGACCGGGGAGCTGTTTTTT
CASSDLTGGTGELFF
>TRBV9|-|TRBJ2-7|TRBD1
TGTGCCAGCAGCGGGGACAGGGGGGAAGTCGAGCAGTACTTC
CASSGDRGEVEQYF
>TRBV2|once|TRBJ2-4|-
TGTGCCAGTAGGGGGCGGACAGGAGGGGTAAACATTCAGTACTTC
CASRGRTGGVNIQYF
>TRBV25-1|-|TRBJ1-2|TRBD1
TGTGCCAGCAGTGAAGTAGGGGGCGCCTATGGCTACACCTTC
CASSEVGGAYGYTF
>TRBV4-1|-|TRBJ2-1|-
TGCGCCAGCAGCCAAGAGGTCGGGGGGCCCCTGAGCTCCTACAATGAGCAGTTCTTC
CASSQEVGGPLSSYNEQFF
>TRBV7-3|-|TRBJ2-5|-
TGTGCCAGCAGCTTTTCTCCTAGGTGGGAGACCCAGTACTTC
CASSFSPRWETQYF